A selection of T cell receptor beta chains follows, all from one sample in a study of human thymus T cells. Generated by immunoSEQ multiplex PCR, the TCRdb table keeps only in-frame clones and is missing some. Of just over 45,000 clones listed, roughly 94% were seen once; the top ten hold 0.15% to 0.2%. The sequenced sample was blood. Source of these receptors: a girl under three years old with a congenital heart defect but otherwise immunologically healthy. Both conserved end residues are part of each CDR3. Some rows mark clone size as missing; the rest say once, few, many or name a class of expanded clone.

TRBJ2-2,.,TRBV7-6,CASSPLAGGNTGELFF
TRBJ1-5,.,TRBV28,CASRPPRVNQPQHF
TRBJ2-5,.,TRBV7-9,CASSLSGGTQYF
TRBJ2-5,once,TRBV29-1,CSAGYMEGETQYF
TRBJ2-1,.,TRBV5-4,CASTQAGYSYNEQFF
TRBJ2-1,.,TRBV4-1,CASKATPAGGLGKPYNEQFF
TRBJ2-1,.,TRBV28,CASSLWGTSATSEQFF
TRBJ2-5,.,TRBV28,CASSPLSLGQETQYF
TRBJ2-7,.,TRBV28,CASSERSYEQYF
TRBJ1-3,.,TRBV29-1,CSALRASGNTIYF
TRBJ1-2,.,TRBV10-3,CAIGTGGAGYTF
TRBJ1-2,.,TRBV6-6,CASSPDRGYGYTF
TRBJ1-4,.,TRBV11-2,CASSLSSPGEKLFF
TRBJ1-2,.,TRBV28,CASSQGRQLYGYTF
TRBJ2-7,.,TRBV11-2,CASSPRGTSGSFYEQYF
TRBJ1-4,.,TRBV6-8,CASPKGTPNEKLFF
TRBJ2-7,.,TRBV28,CASSRRRGPYEQYF
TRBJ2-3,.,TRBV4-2,CASSPPSGNTDTQYF
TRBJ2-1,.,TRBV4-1,CASSQSKAGELGNEQFF
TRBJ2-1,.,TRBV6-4,CASSDRDRPYNEQFF
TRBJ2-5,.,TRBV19,CASSRVTPREVGTQYF
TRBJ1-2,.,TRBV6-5,CASRTGGGYGYTF
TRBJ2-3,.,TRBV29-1,CSARKVDTQYF
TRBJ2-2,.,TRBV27,CASSLQLARNTGELFF
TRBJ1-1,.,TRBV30,CAWSVLGGTEAFF
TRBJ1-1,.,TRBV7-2,CASSRPSGTMNTEAFF
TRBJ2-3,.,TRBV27,CASSLSFGASSTDTQYF
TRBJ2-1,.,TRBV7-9,CASSSTRERVYNEQFF
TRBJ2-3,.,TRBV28,CASSFGVVRGYTDTQYF
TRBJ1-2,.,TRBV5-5,CASSARRNYGYTF
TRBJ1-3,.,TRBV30,CAWSSSGNTIYF
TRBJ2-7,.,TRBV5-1,CASSPGLAGYEQYF
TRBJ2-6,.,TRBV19,CASSQNRFGANVLTF
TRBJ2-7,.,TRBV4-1,CASSQASGSGVYEQYF
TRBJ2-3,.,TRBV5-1,CASSLISTDTQYF
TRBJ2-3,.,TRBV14,CASSQWGGSTDTQYF
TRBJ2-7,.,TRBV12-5,CASGWGTSGPYEQYF
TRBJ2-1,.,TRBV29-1,CSVSQRGSDEQFF
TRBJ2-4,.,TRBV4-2,CASSHEGGSSAKNIQYF
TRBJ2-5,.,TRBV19,CASTGWASGRASRKTQYF
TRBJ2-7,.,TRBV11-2,CASSSRERTGGSEQYF